This is a list of T cell receptor beta chains from one sample in a study of T cells in narcolepsy. Sequencing was performed with immunoSEQ multiplex PCR; in TCRdb, only in-frame clones are kept and a portion is missing. The table lists roughly 30,000 clones, more than 75% of them singletons. Sequenced sample: memory (CD45RA-) CD4+ T cells from blood. The receptors originated from a human donor in good health. Each CDR3 is given with its conserved first and last residue. Each record gives: J gene, clone size, D gene, V gene, CDR3 DNA, CDR3 protein. A D gene is named only where the DNA matches it firmly. Clone size is shown for a subset of rows, as once, few, many or a class of expanded clone.

TRBJ1-4 | - | - | TRBV30 | TGTGCCTGGAGTGTGGGGGGGATTAATGAAAAACTGTTTTTT | CAWSVGGINEKLFF
TRBJ1-5 | once | - | TRBV2 | TGTGCCAGCAGCGCTCGGGCGGAGGGCAATCAGCCCCAGCATTTT | CASSARAEGNQPQHF
TRBJ1-1 | - | - | TRBV19 | TGTGCCAGTAGCACCACAGAGGGGTGGAGGACTGAAGCTTTCTTT | CASSTTEGWRTEAFF
TRBJ1-5 | - | - | TRBV30 | TGTGCCCTGGAAGCCGGTCACAATCAGCCCCAGCATTTT | CALEAGHNQPQHF
TRBJ2-1 | - | TRBD2 | TRBV19 | TGTGCCAGTAGCGGGGGGGGTTCCTACAATGAGCAGTTCTTC | CASSGGGSYNEQFF
TRBJ1-2 | - | - | TRBV5-1 | TGCGCCAGCAGCTTGGCCACCCGGGGGCATGGCTACACCTTC | CASSLATRGHGYTF
TRBJ2-2 | - | - | TRBV19 | TGTGCCAGTGGTCTTGGTGCAAGGGACACCGGGGAGCTGTTTTTT | CASGLGARDTGELFF
TRBJ2-3 | - | - | TRBV7-8 | TGTGCCAGCAGCTCGGGTCCTGACGATACGCAGTATTTT | CASSSGPDDTQYF
TRBJ2-7 | - | - | TRBV30 | TGTGCCTGGACAGGCTTAGGGGACGAGCAGTACTTC | CAWTGLGDEQYF
TRBJ1-6 | - | - | TRBV2 | TGTGCCAGCACCGCGGGACGGTATAATTCACCCCTCCACTTT | CASTAGRYNSPLHF
TRBJ1-4 | - | TRBD1 | TRBV19 | TGTGCCAGTGGGCCGGGACAGACCAATGAAAAACTGTTTTTT | CASGPGQTNEKLFF
TRBJ1-4 | - | - | TRBV19 | TGTGCCAGTAGCCTCGGTGTAGGCAATGAAAAACTGTTTTTT | CASSLGVGNEKLFF
TRBJ2-1 | - | TRBD2 | TRBV19 | TGTGCCAGTAGTGCAGCGGGGGGGAGCTCCTACAATGAGCAGTTCTTC | CASSAAGGSSYNEQFF
TRBJ1-4 | - | - | TRBV27 | TGTGCCAGCAGTTTACGCGGTCAAAAACTGTTTTTT | CASSLRGQKLFF
TRBJ2-7 | - | TRBD1 | TRBV5-4 | TGTGCCAGCAGCTCCGGGACAGAGTACGGCGAGCAGTACTTC | CASSSGTEYGEQYF
TRBJ1-5 | - | - | TRBV5-8 | TGTGCCAGCACCCTAGGGGGGAATCAGCCCCAGCATTTT | CASTLGGNQPQHF
TRBJ1-2 | - | TRBD1 | TRBV18 | TGTGCCAGCTCACCGGACAGGGTCCCTAACTATGGCTACACCTTC | CASSPDRVPNYGYTF
TRBJ2-1 | few | - | TRBV5-4 | TGTGCCAGCAGCAATCAGGGTCCTTCCTACAATGAGCAGTTCTTC | CASSNQGPSYNEQFF
TRBJ2-7 | few | TRBD2 | TRBV11-2 | TGTGCCAGCAGCTTTATCAGCGGGGAATCCGAGCAGTACTTC | CASSFISGESEQYF
TRBJ1-4 | - | - | TRBV27 | TGTGCCAGCAGTTTTGTTTATAATGAAAAACTGTTTTTT | CASSFVYNEKLFF
TRBJ1-2 | - | - | TRBV15 | TGTGCCACCAGCGGCAGGAGTTATGGCTACACCTTC | CATSGRSYGYTF
TRBJ2-1 | - | TRBD2 | TRBV6-5 | TGTGCCAGCAGACCCGCGGGGGGTTCCTACAATGAGCAGTTCTTC | CASRPAGGSYNEQFF
TRBJ2-2 | - | - | TRBV5-1 | TGCGCCAGCAGGATAGATATCACCGGGGAGCTGTTTTTT | CASRIDITGELFF
TRBJ2-1 | - | - | TRBV11-3 | TGTGCCAGCAGCTTTAGCCGATCCTACAATGAGCAGTTCTTC | CASSFSRSYNEQFF
TRBJ1-2 | - | - | TRBV11-2 | TGTGCCAGCACCCGGTTGGGCAGGCCCTATGGCTACACCTTC | CASTRLGRPYGYTF
TRBJ2-1 | - | TRBD2 | TRBV5-1 | TGCGCCAGCAACGAAGCGGGAAACAATGAGCAGTTCTTC | CASNEAGNNEQFF
TRBJ2-5 | - | TRBD2 | TRBV7-7 | TGTGCTAGCAGCTTTTCACTAGCGGCACAAGAGACCCAGCACTTC | CASSFSLAAQETQHF
TRBJ1-5 | - | TRBD1 | TRBV19 | TGTGCCAGTAGTACCGGGACAGGGGCTCAGCCCCAGCATTTT | CASSTGTGAQPQHF
TRBJ2-6 | - | - | TRBV19 | TGTGCCAGTATCCCGGGGTATGGTGGGGCCAACGTCCTGACTTTC | CASIPGYGGANVLTF
TRBJ2-7 | - | TRBD1 | TRBV30 | TGTGCCTGGAGTAGGCCGGGACAGGGTTACGAGCAGTACTTC | CAWSRPGQGYEQYF
TRBJ1-5 | few | TRBD1 | TRBV7-2 | TGTGCCAGCGGGTACAGGGGTGATCAGCCCCAGCATTTT | CASGYRGDQPQHF
TRBJ1-1 | - | - | TRBV29-1 | TGCAGCGTCGGAGCCTCGAGAGAGGGCACTGAAGCTTTCTTT | CSVGASREGTEAFF
TRBJ1-1 | - | - | TRBV5-1 | TGCGCCAGCAGCAATGCTGGAGGGAATGAAGCTTTCTTT | CASSNAGGNEAFF
TRBJ2-1 | few | - | TRBV2 | TGTGCCAGCAGGCTGACAGGCATATCCGAGCAGTTCTTC | CASRLTGISEQFF
TRBJ1-1 | - | - | TRBV6-5 | TGTGCCAGCAGACCTTGGACCGTCACCTTAGGGGCTTTCTTT | CASRPWTVTLGAFF
TRBJ2-5 | - | - | TRBV6-5 | TGTGCCAGCAGCCGACAGGAAAGAGAGACCCAGTACTTC | CASSRQERETQYF
TRBJ2-3 | - | TRBD2 | TRBV5-1 | TGCGCCAGCAGCTCAAGCGGGGGGGCCTCCGATACGCAGTATTTT | CASSSSGGASDTQYF
TRBJ1-2 | - | TRBD1 | TRBV9 | TGTGCCAGCAGCGGACAGGGTTACGGCTACACCTTC | CASSGQGYGYTF
TRBJ1-2 | - | TRBD1 | TRBV6-1 | TGTGCCAGCATCAGGACAGGGTCTCTAGGAGATGGCTACACCTTC | CASIRTGSLGDGYTF
TRBJ1-3 | - | - | TRBV18 | TGTGCCAGCTCCAGAGGACAGACCTCTGGAAACACCATATATTTT | CASSRGQTSGNTIYF
TRBJ1-2 | - | - | TRBV19 | TGTGCCAGTAGCCCGACAAGAAGTGGCTACACCTTC | CASSPTRSGYTF